This TCR beta chain was profiled in a study of control samples from healthy donors and cancer patients. Profiling relied on immunoSEQ multiplex PCR, and the TCRdb table lists in-frame clones only, not all of them. The sample has about 28,000 clones; 75% to 95% are singletons. Trimming took off 4 bases at V and 8 bases at J, with 17 bases between the two ends. The CDR3 length is 14 residues. CDR1 and CDR2 (germline): MNHEY, SVGAGI. The receptor's source is a man aged 45-65 years with lung cancer. The sequenced sample consisted of PBMCs. The chain combines TRBV6-5 with TRBJ1-2; D is undetermined. The CDR3 bases are TGTGCCAGCAGTTCAGGACTTACTCGAGGGGGCTACACCTTC. This translates into CASSSGLTRGGYTF.